This T cell receptor (beta chain) was recorded in a study of T cells expressing NK-cell markers (dated by TCRdb to 2018 to 2020). About the investigation overall: TCR beta-chain repertoires were profiled in sorted CD3+CD56+NKG2C+, CD3+CD56+NKG2C- and CD3+CD56-NKG2C+ T-cell subsets from roughly eight donors. Of the eight sequenced donors, seven were found to be HCMV-seropositive and one was found to be HCMV-seronegative. All eight donors whose samples were sequenced were randomly selected healthy volunteers, three of them men and five women. The libraries were sequenced on Illumina HiSeq 2000/2500, MiSeq or NextSeq, producing 2 x 150 bp reads. What the authors observed across the whole study: Those dominant clonotypes were again the most abundant among CD3+CD56-NKG2C+ cells in a few donors, at about 28.3-60.1%. In several donors, the dominant CD3+CD56+NKG2C+ clonotypes were found to rank among the top 10 CD8+ clonotypes and to make up about 1.0-7.5% of CD8+ T cells. Whether the expanded NKG2C-expressing T cell clones were specific for HCMV antigens was left unclear.

HCMV serostatus was determined by detecting HCMV-specific IgG in serum with a commercial ELISA kit. Ficoll density gradient centrifugation was used to isolate peripheral blood mononuclear cells from blood. Looking up the germline V gene (reference sequence) yields CDR1 MNHEY and CDR2 SMNVEV. Taken from cysteine to phenylalanine, the CDR3 has 15 residues. No DNA was logged. Data came from an Illumina HiSeq 2000. TCR beta cDNA libraries were made by 5'RACE template switching that added a universal primer site and unique molecular identifiers. cDNA synthesis was primed from the TCR beta constant segment and was followed by two successive PCR amplification steps. In the source study's methods: MIGEC was used to demultiplex reads and group reads by UMI, and MiTCR was used to assemble and quantify clonotypes. To remove erroneous sequences, TCR cDNA sequences were retained only when supported by two or more reads. The tcR package was used for downstream repertoire analysis, and clonotypes were matched across fractions by CDR3 nucleotide sequence plus V segment. VDJmatch was used to annotate antigen specificity against VDJdb, with one amino acid substitution in CDR3 permitted. One entry per CDR3 protein sequence results from the TCRdb reprocessing of the reads, with DNA left out. It is TCRdb's table, rather than the study itself, that gives the V and J calls and clone size. This sample's table carries about 400,000 distinct CDR3 sequences. Approximately 12% of the sample is held by the ten biggest clonotypes.

A remark on this clonotype: Its antigen is still unknown.

Sequencing was carried out using blood T cells: a sorted CD56 or NKG2C T cell subset, CD4+ or CD8+ T cells, or bulk PBMC T cells (not recorded which). The origin of this receptor is a woman aged 45-60 years in good health. Donor details come from another sample of the same person, matched by shared clones. The chain employs TRBV27 and TRBJ1-5; TCRdb selects TRBD1, and the lack of DNA leaves this call unchecked. This receptor has the CDR3 CASRRDREGNQPQHF.